The 19 T cell receptor beta chains below come from one sample, sequenced in a study of T cell responses to AZD1222 COVID-19 vaccine. Assay used: immunoSEQ multiplex PCR; TCRdb lists only in-frame clones, some missing. The sample carries around 100,000 clones, about 89% recorded once. The sample was peripheral blood, taken on day 0 of AZD1222 vaccination. These TCRs come from an adult in good health.

The chain joins TRBV19 to TRBJ1-3; D remains ambiguous. The germline V and J ends were trimmed by 4 bases and 1 base, with 8 bases remaining between them. From germline, CDR1 is LNHDA and CDR2 SQIVND (reference sequence). This CDR3 contains 14 residues. CDR3: CASSTQSSGNTIYF. The CDR3 DNA is TGTGCCAGTAGTACACAGAGTTCTGGAAACACCATATATTTT.

The chain joins TRBV10-1 to TRBJ2-7; 9 bases are a match to TRBD1. The V gene's germline CDR1 is WNHNN and CDR2 SYGVQD (reference sequence). This CDR3 is built from 15 residues. With 4 bases clipped from V and 3 bases from J, the junction kept 7 bases outside the gene matches. CDR3: CASSADRGVLYEQYF. For the CDR3, the DNA is TGCGCCAGCAGTGCAGACAGGGGGGTCCTCTACGAGCAGTACTTC.

The chain combines TRBV5-4 with TRBJ2-2; TRBD2 is a possible D gene (7 bases). The CDR3 length is 14 residues. V was cut by 7 bases and J by 4 bases, with 14 bases left in between. Germline CDR1 is SGHNT and CDR2 is YYREEE (reference sequence). The CDR3: CASGGAQGTGELFF. The CDR3 DNA sequence: TGTGCCAGCGGGGGGGCTCAGGGCACCGGGGAGCTGTTTTTT.

CDR3 region: CASRLLQENTEAFF. CDR3 nucleotide sequence: TGTGCCAGCAGACTACTACAGGAGAACACTGAAGCTTTCTTT. The rearrangement joins TRBV6-5 to TRBJ1-1, with a tentative D call TRBD1 (5 bases). The V end lost 6 bases, the J end lost 1 base, and 12 bases lay between the germline ends. Germline V gene sequence: CDR1 MNHEY, CDR2 SVGAGI. The CDR3 covers 14 residues.

This clone was counted a single time. This chain joins TRBV10-3 and TRBJ1-1; D perhaps matches TRBD1 (6 bases). CDR3 length: 16 residues. Trimming took off 3 bases at V and 0 bases at J, with 14 bases between the two ends. Per the germline V gene, CDR1 is ENHRY and CDR2 is SYGVKD. CDR3 residues: CAISEQGGTMNTEAFF. In DNA form, the CDR3 reads TGTGCCATCAGTGAACAAGGGGGGACAATGAACACTGAAGCTTTCTTT.

The rearrangement joins TRBV29-1 to TRBJ1-1, with TRBD1 matching over 9 bases. V shed 5 bases, J shed 10 bases, and the junction held 5 bases outside the gene matches. CDR3 length: 11 amino acids. From germline, CDR1 is SQVTM and CDR2 ANQGSEA. CDR3 residues: CSVLQGAGAFF. CDR3 in DNA: TGCAGCGTTTTACAGGGGGCTGGAGCTTTCTTT.

V is TRBV11-2 and J is TRBJ1-6; possible D gene TRBD1, 6 bases. V was cut by 6 bases and J by 8 bases, with 17 bases left in between. The CDR3 has 15 amino acids. CDR1 is SGHAT and CDR2 is FQNNGV in the germline V gene. The CDR3 sequence: CASSKRTGPHSPLHF. The CDR3, as DNA: TGTGCCAGCAGTAAGCGCACAGGGCCCCATTCACCCCTCCACTTT.

This clone was seen only once. V gene TRBV3-1 (or the pseudogene TRBV3-2) combines with J gene TRBJ1-4, with TRBD1 matching over 7 bases. V lost 2 bases and J lost 6; bases outside the gene matches: 12. The germline gives CDR1 LGHDT, CDR2 YNNKEL (reference sequence). The CDR3 covers 17 residues. CDR3 protein: CASSQISVRGPYEKLFF. The DNA of the CDR3 is TGTGCCAGCAGCCAAATTAGCGTAAGGGGGCCGTATGAAAAACTGTTTTTT.

The chain combines TRBV12-3 or TRBV12-4 with TRBJ2-7, with D possibly called TRBD1 or TRBD2 (5 bases each). V was cut by 6 bases and J by 6 bases, with 15 bases left in between. This CDR3 contains 13 residues. The CDR3, as DNA: TGTGCCAGCAGGCCGGGACCCGGAGGCGAGCAGTACTTC. Amino acids: CASRPGPGGEQYF.

The chain combines TRBV19 with TRBJ1-1, with D possibly TRBD1 on 6 matching bases. Looked up from germline, CDR1 is LNHDA and CDR2 is SQIVND (reference sequence). This CDR3 region has 16 residues. The V and J ends lost 4 bases and 0 bases respectively, with 15 bases between them. This chain's CDR3 is CASSNQQGTMNTEAFF. As DNA, the CDR3 is TGTGCCAGTAGTAACCAACAGGGTACTATGAACACTGAAGCTTTCTTT.

This chain uses TRBV7-3 with TRBJ2-1, with TRBD2 matching 10 bases. Germline V gene data show CDR1 as SGHTA and CDR2 as FQGTGA. The CDR3 has 16 residues. With 5 bases clipped from V and 0 bases from J, the junction kept 4 bases outside the gene matches. CDR3 region: CASSPLAGSSYNEQFF. For the CDR3, the DNA is TGTGCCAGCAGCCCACTAGCGGGAAGCTCCTACAATGAGCAGTTCTTC.

The chain joins TRBV6-2 or TRBV6-3 to TRBJ2-7; 7 bases agree with TRBD1. There are 14 residues in the CDR3. Germline V gene data show CDR1 as MNHEY and CDR2 as SVGEGT. V trimming: 4 bases; J trimming: 5 bases; junction bases outside the gene matches: 8. CDR3 loop: CASSSRQGDHEQYF. For the CDR3, the DNA is TGTGCCAGCAGTTCGCGACAGGGTGACCACGAGCAGTACTTC.

This clone was counted between two and nine times. The V gene is TRBV7-3, the J gene TRBJ1-1; D unresolved. Germline loops: CDR1 SGHTA, CDR2 FQGTGA. Trimming removed 5 bases at V and 6 bases at J, with 16 bases between. CDR3 length equals 14 residues. The CDR3: CASSPSGGNAEAFF. CDR3 in DNA: TGTGCCAGCAGCCCCAGTGGAGGCAACGCTGAAGCTTTCTTT.

The chain is built from TRBV9 and TRBJ1-3, with TRBD1 identical over 11 bases. The J segment lost 4 bases and the V segment lost 4 bases, leaving 4 bases of the junction unmatched. The CDR3 extends over 15 amino acids. Per the germline V gene, CDR1 is SGDLS and CDR2 is YYNGEE. CDR3 region: CASSRTGGEGNTIYF. Here the CDR3 DNA reads TGTGCCAGCAGCAGGACAGGGGGCGAAGGAAACACCATATATTTT.

The gene calls are TRBV30 and TRBJ1-2; TRBD1 might be the D (5 bases). Trimming cost V 3 bases and J 8 bases, with 10 bases left between them. Germline CDR1 GTSNPN, CDR2 SVGIG (reference sequence). The length of the CDR3 is 11 residues. CDR3 sequence (DNA): TGTGCCTGGAGCGGGGGGGGAGGCTACACCTTC. Translating it yields CAWSGGGGYTF.

The chain recombines TRBV28 with TRBJ2-2; 9 bases are shared with TRBD1. This CDR3 comprises 16 residues. V trimming: 4 bases; J trimming: 4 bases; junction bases outside the gene matches: 7. The germline CDR1 and CDR2 sequences are MDHEN and SYDVKM. The DNA of the CDR3 is TGTGCCAGCAGTTCTCTACAGGGGGCCCCCACCGGGGAGCTGTTTTTT. This gives the protein CASSSLQGAPTGELFF.

V gene TRBV2 combines with J gene TRBJ1-6; TRBD1 might be the D (5 bases). In germline, CDR1 is SNHLY, CDR2 FYNNEI. This CDR3 contains 13 residues. V shed 9 bases and J shed 7 bases, with 13 bases lying between them. The chain's CDR3 is CARRDGTNSPLHF. The CDR3 bases are TGTGCCAGACGGGACGGCACAAATTCACCCCTCCACTTT.

The gene calls are TRBV6-1 and TRBJ1-6, with D possibly TRBD1 on 5 matching bases. The V gene lost 3 bases and the J gene lost 5 bases, with 5 bases spanning the gap. The CDR3 sequence is 13 residues long. The germline gives CDR1 MNHNS, CDR2 SASEGT. The CDR3 DNA is TGTGCCAGCAGTGACAGGGATAATTCACCCCTCCACTTT. It encodes CASSDRDNSPLHF.

This clone was detected only once. This chain joins TRBV7-2 and TRBJ1-1; D uncertain. The length of the CDR3 is 14 residues. V lost 2 bases, J lost 1 base, and 8 bases lay in between. Looked up from germline, CDR1 is SGHTA and CDR2 is FQGNSA. This CDR3 is CASSLLLGNTEAFF. The CDR3 DNA sequence: TGTGCCAGCAGCTTACTCTTGGGGAACACTGAAGCTTTCTTT.